The TCR beta chain under discussion was sequenced for a study of cytomegalovirus exposure and HLA in healthy donors. Turning to this clone: Antigen specificity is unknown.

This table comes from immunoSEQ multiplex PCR, and its TCRdb copy is limited to in-frame clones, with some not included. The table includes roughly 260,000 clones, 90% detected once. The CDR3 covers 16 residues. V lost 3 bases, J lost 2 bases, and 17 bases lay in between. Germline V gene data show CDR1 as LNHDA and CDR2 as SQIVND (reference sequence). Whole-study results and caveats: First-cohort TCR clusters tended to co-occur in the approximately 110 validation repertoires, a later analysis found.

This sequence was found in a woman aged 18-35 years in good health and CMV-seronegative. The sequencing input was PBMCs. The V gene is TRBV19, the J gene TRBJ2-7; TRBD1 is a possible D gene (6 bases). CDR3 coding DNA: TGTGCCAGTAGTATGGGGCCGGCAGGGGTGACCTACGAGCAGTACTTC. Translated: CASSMGPAGVTYEQYF.